The 19 T cell receptor beta chains given below trace back to one sample, sequenced in a study of technical replicates of blood from several donors. The protocol was immunoSEQ multiplex PCR, while the TCRdb copy is restricted to in-frame clones and leaves out a portion. The sample lists 85,000 to 100,000 clones; about 96% were seen once. The sample consisted of T cells isolated from PBMCs. The receptors derive from a human donor in good health.

The CDR3 is CASSPGVYQPQHF. Here the CDR3 DNA reads TGTGCCAGCAGCCCAGGGGTTTATCAGCCCCAGCATTTT. The chain has TRBV6-5 and TRBJ1-5, with D possibly matching TRBD1 (6 bases). CDR1 and CDR2 from the germline V gene are MNHEY and SVGAGI. This CDR3 has 13 amino acids. Trimming removed 6 bases at V and 5 bases at J, with 11 bases between.

V usage is TRBV6-6 and J usage is TRBJ1-4; 8 nucleotides align to TRBD1. This CDR3 spans 15 amino acids. After removal of 5 bases from V and 8 bases from J, the junction contained 10 bases not matched to a gene. Germline CDR1 MNHNY, CDR2 SVGAGI (reference sequence). The CDR3 DNA reads as TGTGCCAGCAGTGGAACAGGACAGGGCAGGGAAAAACTGTTTTTT. It yields the protein CASSGTGQGREKLFF.

This clone was found once. The rearrangement uses TRBV6-1 and TRBJ1-1, with D possibly matching TRBD1 (6 bases). CDR3 length: 12 residues. Per the germline V gene, CDR1 is MNHNS and CDR2 is SASEGT. V lost 9 bases and J lost 4, with 12 bases in between. The CDR3 DNA reads TGTGCCAGTACAGGGTTTATCACTGAAGCTTTCTTT. Its translation: CASTGFITEAFF.

The rearrangement joins TRBV7-9 to TRBJ1-4; 8 bases agree with TRBD1. The CDR3 consists of 14 residues. V trimming: 3 bases; J trimming: 5 bases; junction bases outside the gene matches: 2. The V gene's germline CDR1 is SEHNR and CDR2 FQNEAQ (reference sequence). The CDR3 region is CASSLTGANEKLFF. The CDR3 DNA is TGTGCCAGCAGCTTGACAGGGGCGAATGAAAAACTGTTTTTT.

This chain connects TRBV4-1 to TRBJ2-3; 10 positions agree with TRBD2. J gave up 4 bases and V 6 bases, and 7 bases lay outside the gene matches. Germline V gene lookup returns CDR1 MGHRA and CDR2 YSYEKL. The length of the CDR3 is 15 residues. The CDR3 here is CASRRGLAVADTQYF. CDR3 DNA sequence: TGCGCCAGCAGGCGCGGACTAGCGGTTGCAGATACGCAGTATTTT.

The chain has TRBV11-2 and TRBJ1-1; no reliable D call. The germline V and J ends were trimmed by 5 bases and 11 bases, with 9 bases remaining between them. The V gene's germline CDR1 is SGHAT and CDR2 FQNNGV. CDR3 length: 10 amino acids. The CDR3 coding sequence is TGTGCCAGCAGCCAAACTACGGCTTTCTTT. Protein: CASSQTTAFF.

The chain is built from TRBV13 and TRBJ2-3; D is ambiguous. V was trimmed by 6 bases and J by 1 base, leaving 8 bases between them. This CDR3 has 13 residues. CDR1 and CDR2 (germline): PRHDT, FYEKMQ (reference sequence). The CDR3 is CASSPQGTDTQYF. DNA of the CDR3: TGTGCCAGCAGTCCCCAGGGCACAGATACGCAGTATTTT.

V gene TRBV27 combines with J gene TRBJ2-3; unclear D gene. This CDR3 spans 15 amino acids. Trimming removed 2 bases at V and 2 bases at J, with 11 bases between. Germline V gives CDR1 MNHEY, CDR2 SMNVEV (reference sequence). This CDR3 reads CASSLRWANTDTQYF. In nucleotides, the CDR3 is TGTGCCAGCAGTTTACGATGGGCAAACACAGATACGCAGTATTTT.

The chain uses TRBV28 and TRBJ2-7; TRBD2 aligns across 7 bases. Germline trimming cut 6 bases from V and 2 bases from J; bases unmatched to any gene: 16. The CDR3 has 17 residues. Germline V CDR1 and CDR2: MDHEN, SYDVKM. CDR3 in DNA: TGTGCCAGCAGCCCTCCGGCCCGACTAGCCCTCCCCTACGAGCAGTACTTC. This sequence encodes CASSPPARLALPYEQYF.

This clone was recorded once. This chain connects TRBV11-3 to TRBJ2-7, with TRBD1 matching 8 bases. V shed 8 bases and J 0 bases; nucleotides not matched to a gene: 6. The CDR3 runs 14 residues. The germline gives CDR1 SGHNT, CDR2 YENEEA. The CDR3 DNA sequence: TGTGCCAGCCGCCGGGACAGGAGCTCCTACGAGCAGTACTTC. Encoded protein: CASRRDRSSYEQYF.

J is TRBJ1-1 and V is TRBV7-9; tentatively, D is TRBD1 (5 bases). The germline CDR1 and CDR2 sequences are SEHNR and FQNEAQ (reference sequence). The CDR3 covers 15 residues. The V and J ends lost 6 bases and 2 bases respectively, with 16 bases between them. DNA of the CDR3: TGTGCCAGCAGTTTTGGGTCCGGGGGAAACACTGAAGCTTTCTTT. Residues: CASSFGSGGNTEAFF.

This clone was counted between two and nine times. The chain recombines TRBV5-1 with TRBJ1-1; D may be TRBD1 (5 bases). This CDR3 region has 13 residues. CDR1 and CDR2 (germline): SGHRS, YFSETQ. The ends were cut back, 4 bases at V and 1 base at J, with 8 bases in the middle. The CDR3 region has the DNA TGCGCCAGCAGCCAAGACAGGAACACTGAAGCTTTCTTT. Translation: CASSQDRNTEAFF.

The J gene is TRBJ2-1, the V gene TRBV27; the match to TRBD2 covers 15 bases. CDR1 MNHEY and CDR2 SMNVEV come from the germline V gene (reference sequence). This CDR3 contains 15 residues. The V and J ends lost 6 bases and 7 bases, in that order; junction bases with no gene match: 4. The CDR3 region has the DNA TGTGCCAGCAGGCCGGGACTAGCGGGGGGAAATGAGCAGTTCTTC. Protein product: CASRPGLAGGNEQFF.

The chain employs TRBV5-1 and TRBJ2-3; tentatively, D is TRBD2 (5 bases). Trimming stripped 4 bases from V and 8 bases from J, with 17 bases between. The CDR3 extends over 14 amino acids. In germline, CDR1 is SGHRS, CDR2 YFSETQ. The CDR3 coding sequence is TGCGCCAGCAGCCAAAGGCAAGGTCGGGGTACGCAGTATTTT. It is translated as CASSQRQGRGTQYF. The complete variable domain, with remaining parts taken from reference TRBV5-1 and TRBJ2-3, reads KAGVTQTPRYLIKTRGQQVTLSCSPISGHRSVSWYQQTPGQGLQFLFEYFSETQRNKGNFPGRFSGRQFSNSRSEMNVSTLELGDSALYLCASSQRQGRGTQYFGPGTRLTVL.

This rearrangement joins TRBV7-8 to TRBJ2-2; 8 bases are a match to TRBD2. The length of the CDR3 is 14 residues. From germline, CDR1 is SGHVS and CDR2 FQNEAQ. V trimming: 10 bases; J trimming: 4 bases; junction bases outside the gene matches: 8. This chain's CDR3 is CATQRGQSTGELFF. CDR3 coding DNA: TGTGCCACTCAGCGGGGGCAGAGCACCGGGGAGCTGTTTTTT.

This chain links TRBV2 with TRBJ2-3; 10 bases agree with TRBD2. The junction had 7 bases not matched to a gene; V was cut back by 11 bases and J by 2 bases. This CDR3 is built from 14 residues. Germline values: CDR1 SNHLY, CDR2 FYNNEI. CDR3 coding DNA: TGTGCCCTACTCGGACTAGCGGCCACAGATACGCAGTATTTT. Amino acid sequence: CALLGLAATDTQYF.

The table lists this clone with a count of one. The chain uses TRBV6-5 and TRBJ1-1; 8 nucleotides line up with TRBD1. The germline V gene encodes CDR1 MNHEY and CDR2 SVGAGI. The CDR3 consists of 14 residues. The V gene end was trimmed by 6 bases and the J gene end by 7 bases; junction bases not matched to a gene: 10. The CDR3 protein is CASSRSLDRGEAFF. The CDR3, as DNA: TGTGCCAGCAGCCGAAGCCTTGACAGGGGTGAAGCTTTCTTT.

The V gene is TRBV5-1, the J gene TRBJ2-7, with 7 bases lining up with TRBD1. The CDR3 totals 15 residues. The germline gives CDR1 SGHRS, CDR2 YFSETQ. The ends lost 4 bases at V and 2 bases at J; junction bases unmatched: 9. Here the CDR3 DNA reads TGCGCCAGCAGCATGCACGGGACAGCAACCTACGAGCAGTACTTC. Amino acid sequence: CASSMHGTATYEQYF.

This clone occurred a few times. The chain couples TRBV7-2 to TRBJ1-4, with 7 bases aligning to TRBD1. Per the germline V gene, CDR1 is SGHTA and CDR2 is FQGNSA. The trim removed 6 bases at V and 11 bases at J, leaving 12 bases unmatched. This CDR3 comprises 14 residues. The CDR3 is CASSRSQGWSKLFF. In DNA form, the CDR3 reads TGTGCCAGCAGTCGATCACAGGGGTGGTCTAAACTGTTTTTT.